This passage covers 32 T cell receptor beta chains from one sample sequenced in a study of early T cells in non-severe SARS-CoV-2 infection. TCRdb re-derived calls from the 5' RACE reads in MiXCR, one entry per CDR3 protein. The sample holds under 100,000 distinct CDR3 sequences, about 10% seen once. Sequenced sample: whole blood. The receptors originated from an adult who was a healthcare worker with PCR-confirmed SARS-CoV-2 infection or an uninfected control (not recorded which).

This clonotype was counted only a few times. V gene TRBV27 combines with J gene TRBJ2-7, with TRBD2 identical over 10 bases. The CDR3 runs 15 residues. The V and J ends lost 0 bases and 5 bases, in that order; junction bases with no gene match: 4. In germline, CDR1 is MNHEY, CDR2 SMNVEV (reference sequence). The CDR3 nucleotides are TGTGCCAGCAGTTTATCCGGGACTAGCGACAACGAGCAGTACTTC. This translates into CASSLSGTSDNEQYF.

This clonotype was observed many times. The V gene is TRBV28, the J gene TRBJ2-2; 7 nucleotides line up with TRBD2. The CDR3 loop spans 14 amino acids. Germline trimming cut 6 bases from V and 7 bases from J; bases unmatched to any gene: 8. CDR1 is MDHEN and CDR2 is SYDVKM in the germline V gene. CDR3 residues: CASRRTGTNGELFF. In DNA, the CDR3 is TGTGCCAGCAGACGGACCGGGACTAACGGGGAGCTGTTTTTT.

This clonotype was counted between two and nine times. The chain carries TRBV18 and TRBJ2-7; the match to TRBD1 covers 10 bases. CDR1 is KGHSH and CDR2 is LQKENI in the germline V gene. The V gene end was trimmed by 5 bases and the J gene end by 5 bases; junction bases not matched to a gene: 6. The CDR3 has 14 amino acids. The CDR3 protein is CASSSGQGRDEQYF. CDR3 sequence (DNA): TGTGCCAGCTCATCGGGACAGGGGAGAGACGAGCAGTACTTC.

In this sample, this clonotype turned up a few times. V is TRBV7-9 and J is TRBJ1-3; D is unclear. Trimming removed 5 bases at V and 4 bases at J, with 9 bases between. Germline V gene sequence: CDR1 SEHNR, CDR2 FQNEAQ (reference sequence). This CDR3 comprises 13 residues. The CDR3 spells CASSPSRGNTIYF. CDR3 sequence (DNA): TGTGCCAGCAGCCCATCCCGCGGAAACACCATATATTTT.

V and J are TRBV24-1 and TRBJ2-7; 10 nucleotides align to TRBD1. This CDR3 has 13 residues. V lost 10 bases and J lost 5; bases outside the gene matches: 7. Germline V gene sequence: CDR1 KGHDR, CDR2 SFDVKD. Written as DNA, the CDR3 is TGTGCCACTTCATCCGGGACAGGGGACGAGCAGTACTTC. Its protein is CATSSGTGDEQYF.

This clonotype has at least ten counts. V and J are TRBV20-1 and TRBJ1-1; D might be TRBD1 (6 bases). The germline CDR1 and CDR2 sequences are DFQATT and SNEGSKA (reference sequence). The CDR3 runs 14 residues. V lost 6 bases to trimming and J lost 2 bases, with 16 bases between them. The CDR3 reads CSAAGGPGNTEAFF. The CDR3 nucleotides read TGCAGTGCGGCGGGGGGCCCGGGTAACACTGAAGCTTTCTTT.

The chain recombines TRBV27 with TRBJ2-7; 9 positions match TRBD1. The CDR3 runs 14 residues. V lost 3 bases and J lost 2; bases outside the gene matches: 2. Per germline, CDR1 MNHEY and CDR2 SMNVEV (reference sequence). The CDR3 DNA is TGTGCCAGCAGTTTTGGGACAGGGACCTACGAGCAGTACTTC. Translation gives CASSFGTGTYEQYF.

The chain is built from TRBV20-1 and TRBJ2-5; D is unresolved. The germline V gene encodes CDR1 DFQATT and CDR2 SNEGSKA (reference sequence). This CDR3 is built from 10 residues. The CDR3 coding sequence is TGCAGCGCCAGGCAAGAGACCCAGTACTTC. It is translated as CSARQETQYF.

This clonotype was seen ten or more times. The V call is TRBV18, the J call TRBJ2-1; 10 bases are shared with TRBD1. V dropped 3 bases and J dropped 4; count of bases not matched to a gene: 6. The CDR3 spans 16 residues. The germline V gene has CDR1 KGHSH and CDR2 LQKENI. This CDR3 is CASSPLGTGAYNEQFF. CDR3 DNA sequence: TGTGCCAGCTCACCTCTCGGGACAGGGGCATACAATGAGCAGTTCTTC. Complete variable domain (other parts from reference TRBV18 and TRBJ2-1): NAGVMQNPRHLVRRRGQEARLRCSPMKGHSHVYWYRQLPEEGLKFMVYLQKENIIDESGMPKERFSAEFPKEGPSILRIQQVVRGDSAAYFCASSPLGTGAYNEQFFGPGTRLTVL.

This clonotype was observed many times. The chain couples TRBV11-2 to TRBJ2-1, with 8 bases matching TRBD2. Germline CDR1 reads SGHAT; CDR2 reads FQNNGV. Trimming took 10 bases from V and 5 from J; bases not matched to a gene: 16. The CDR3 consists of 16 residues. The CDR3 is CAIRQGGSGINNEQFF. The CDR3, as DNA: TGTGCCATCAGGCAGGGTGGTAGCGGGATAAACAATGAGCAGTTCTTC.

This clonotype was detected only a few times. V and J are TRBV28 and TRBJ2-7; D not resolved. V was clipped by 7 bases and J by 3 bases, with 10 bases between them. This CDR3 has 12 amino acids. Germline CDR1 MDHEN, CDR2 SYDVKM. In DNA, the CDR3 is TGTGCCAGCACCACCACCAGCTACGAGCAGTACTTC. This encodes CASTTTSYEQYF.

V is TRBV29-1 and J is TRBJ2-7; 8 nucleotides agree with TRBD1. V gave up 7 bases and J gave up 4 bases; unmatched junction bases: 6. CDR1 and CDR2 from the germline V gene are SQVTM and ANQGSEA. The CDR3 totals 12 residues. DNA of the CDR3: TGCAGCGCGACACAGGGGGAGTACGAGCAGTACTTC. Its translation is CSATQGEYEQYF.

This clonotype was observed many times. The CDR3 sequence is CSALRTGGAGRQHF. The CDR3 coding sequence is TGCAGTGCTTTACGGACAGGGGGCGCGGGACGCCAGCATTTT. The chain recombines TRBV20-1 with TRBJ1-5, with 11 bases matching TRBD1. V was clipped by 5 bases and J by 12 bases; unmatched bases: 12. CDR1 is DFQATT, CDR2 SNEGSKA, per germline (reference sequence). The CDR3 totals 14 residues.

The chain joins TRBV4-1 to TRBJ2-1; D gene unclear. This CDR3 contains 12 residues. Trimming removed 1 base from V and 10 bases from J, with 8 bases in between. CDR1 and CDR2 from the germline V gene are MGHRA and YSYEKL. CDR3 protein: CASSQGEGEQFF. The CDR3 DNA is TGCGCCAGCAGCCAAGGGGAAGGGGAGCAGTTCTTC.

This clonotype has ten or more counts. The rearrangement links TRBV27 to TRBJ1-1; 9 nucleotides agree with TRBD1. V trimming: 5 bases; J trimming: 9 bases; junction bases outside the gene matches: 4. CDR1 and CDR2 from the germline V gene are MNHEY and SMNVEV (reference sequence). This CDR3 has 12 residues. The CDR3 here is CASSPGTGKAFF. The CDR3 DNA reads TGTGCCAGCAGTCCGGGGACAGGGAAAGCTTTCTTT.

This clonotype was observed many times. The chain has TRBV20-1 and TRBJ2-1; 11 bases are shared with TRBD2. V lost 0 bases and J lost 7; bases outside the gene matches: 17. The length of the CDR3 is 19 residues. Germline V CDR1 and CDR2: DFQATT, SNEGSKA (reference sequence). The CDR3 region is CSARDRGGGLAGVRNEQFF. The CDR3 bases are TGCAGTGCTAGAGATAGGGGGGGAGGACTAGCGGGTGTTAGGAATGAGCAGTTCTTC.

The chain couples TRBV4-2 to TRBJ2-3; D is possibly TRBD1 (5 bases). CDR3 size: 14 residues. CDR1 and CDR2 (germline): LGHNA, YNFKEQ. V was shortened by 4 bases and J by 3 bases, with 11 bases between the two germline ends. CDR3 sequence (DNA): TGTGCCAGCAGCCTCCAGGGAAGGACAGATACGCAGTATTTT. It is translated as CASSLQGRTDTQYF.

This clonotype was seen repeatedly, ten times or more. The chain joins TRBV3-1 to TRBJ2-7; 10 bases line up with TRBD1. CDR3 length: 17 residues. V gave up 4 bases and J gave up 1 base; unmatched junction bases: 10. Germline V gene sequence: CDR1 LGHDT, CDR2 YNNKEL (reference sequence). The DNA for the CDR3 is TGTGCCAGCAGCCCATTTACCGGGACAGGGGCATCCTACGAGCAGTACTTC. This codes for CASSPFTGTGASYEQYF.

In this sample, this clonotype turned up many times. The chain couples TRBV5-1 to TRBJ2-2; the match to TRBD1 covers 12 bases. Germline-derived CDR1 and CDR2 are SGHRS and YFSETQ. Losses at the gene ends were 4 bases for V and 4 bases for J; bases not matched to a gene: 17. The CDR3 has 20 amino acids. The CDR3 sequence: CASSRPGQGAQLKSTGELFF. For the CDR3, the DNA is TGCGCCAGCAGCCGCCCGGGACAGGGGGCGCAACTAAAGAGCACCGGGGAGCTGTTTTTT.

This clonotype occurred a few times. V and J are TRBV19 and TRBJ1-4; maybe TRBD1 (6 bases). The CDR3 length is 15 residues. Per germline, CDR1 LNHDA and CDR2 SQIVND (reference sequence). The V and J ends lost 5 bases and 4 bases respectively, with 14 bases between them. The CDR3 region is CASSQPGGVNEKLFF. The DNA for the CDR3 is TGTGCCAGTAGTCAGCCGGGGGGCGTTAATGAAAAACTGTTTTTT.

This clonotype has a count of ten or more. This sequence joins TRBV6-5 and TRBJ2-1; the D gene is possibly TRBD1 (5 bases). Germline CDR1 and CDR2: MNHEY and SVGAGI. V lost 6 bases and J lost 0, with 15 bases in between. This CDR3 has 16 amino acids. CDR3 sequence (DNA): TGTGCCAGCAGATTGACAGAAATTAGCTCCTACAATGAGCAGTTCTTC. Its protein is CASRLTEISSYNEQFF.

This clonotype was picked up a small number of times. The V call is TRBV11-2, the J call TRBJ1-1, with D perhaps matching TRBD1 (5 bases). Germline CDR1 is SGHAT and CDR2 is FQNNGV. CDR3 length equals 15 residues. The V end was cut by 1 base, the J end by 0 bases, with 9 bases between. Here the CDR3 reads CASSLGGTLNTEAFF. Written as DNA, the CDR3 is TGTGCCAGCAGCTTAGGAGGGACCCTGAACACTGAAGCTTTCTTT.

The chain carries TRBV29-1 and TRBJ2-7, with D possibly called TRBD1 or TRBD2 (5 bases each). This CDR3 comprises 13 residues. Germline CDR1 is SQVTM and CDR2 is ANQGSEA. The V and J ends lost 7 bases and 0 bases respectively, with 13 bases between them. CDR3 sequence: CSAGTSTSYEQYF. The CDR3 bases are TGCAGCGCGGGGACCTCCACCTCCTACGAGCAGTACTTC.

The CDR3 here is CSARDLNRDRGHGYTF. CDR3 DNA: TGCAGTGCTAGAGACCTGAATAGGGACAGGGGGCATGGCTACACCTTC. The J gene is TRBJ1-2, the V gene TRBV20-1; 12 bases are shared with TRBD1. V shed 0 bases and J 6 bases; nucleotides not matched to a gene: 8. CDR3 length equals 16 residues. CDR1 DFQATT and CDR2 SNEGSKA come from the germline V gene (reference sequence).

The chain is built from TRBV19 and TRBJ1-2; D uncertain. CDR1 and CDR2 (germline): LNHDA, SQIVND (reference sequence). Trimming stripped 5 bases from V and 2 bases from J, with 9 bases between. CDR3 length equals 13 residues. The CDR3 spells CASSRGGNYGYTF. In DNA, the CDR3 is TGTGCCAGTAGTCGTGGCGGCAACTATGGCTACACCTTC.

This chain uses TRBV7-2 with TRBJ2-3; 8 bases map to TRBD1. J lost 6 bases, V lost 5 bases, and 10 bases had no gene match. Germline values: CDR1 SGHTA, CDR2 FQGNSA. The CDR3 spans 15 residues. CDR3 nucleotides: TGTGCCAGCAGCCGCCAGACAGGGGTGGATGATACGCAGTATTTT. It encodes CASSRQTGVDDTQYF.

This clonotype was found a few times. This chain links TRBV2 with TRBJ1-1; D is perhaps TRBD1 (5 bases). The CDR3 runs 18 residues. Trimming pared 2 bases from V and 0 bases from J, leaving 19 bases between. Germline CDR1 and CDR2: SNHLY and FYNNEI. The CDR3 DNA sequence: TGTGCCAGCAGTGAAAGGTCGGGGGAAACCCCTTTGAACACTGAAGCTTTCTTT. Its protein is CASSERSGETPLNTEAFF.

There are a few counts of this clonotype. This chain connects TRBV6-1 to TRBJ2-1; D unclear. Germline values: CDR1 MNHNS, CDR2 SASEGT. V lost 11 bases, J lost 2 bases, and 16 bases lay in between. This CDR3 comprises 14 residues. This chain's CDR3 is CAGNRPGPYNEQFF. The CDR3 bases are TGTGCCGGAAACCGTCCCGGCCCCTACAATGAGCAGTTCTTC.

This clonotype has a handful of counts. The chain recombines TRBV20-1 with TRBJ2-3; 10 bases are shared with TRBD2. The CDR3 is made up of 16 amino acids. Trimming removed 3 bases from V and 3 bases from J; junction bases left unmatched: 9. CDR1 is DFQATT, CDR2 SNEGSKA, per germline (reference sequence). The CDR3 protein is CSARGSASGSTDTQYF. CDR3 coding DNA: TGCAGTGCTAGGGGCTCGGCTAGCGGGAGTACAGATACGCAGTATTTT.

The rearrangement uses TRBV29-1 and TRBJ1-5; D is ambiguous. Between the trimmed V and J ends, which lost 4 bases and 5 bases, there was a span of 12 bases. Per the germline V gene, CDR1 is SQVTM and CDR2 is ANQGSEA. The CDR3 covers 13 residues. The CDR3 sequence: CSVAPGMDQPQHF. The CDR3 nucleotides read TGCAGCGTTGCTCCGGGTATGGATCAGCCCCAGCATTTT.

This clonotype was seen only a few times. The chain recombines TRBV29-1 with TRBJ2-5; 8 bases match TRBD2. This CDR3 has 13 amino acids. J lost 6 bases, V lost 2 bases, and 5 bases had no gene match. Germline lookup yields CDR1 SQVTM and CDR2 ANQGSEA. CDR3 coding DNA: TGCAGCGTTGAACCGACTAGCGAACAGACCCAGTACTTC. Translation: CSVEPTSEQTQYF.

This clonotype was recorded many times. The chain recombines TRBV20-1 with TRBJ2-3; D uncertain. The ends were cut back, 6 bases at V and 5 bases at J, with 18 bases in the middle. The length of the CDR3 is 14 residues. The V gene's germline CDR1 is DFQATT and CDR2 SNEGSKA (reference sequence). The CDR3 DNA reads as TGCAGTGCCCGCGTCTCTCCCCTGGGAGATACGCAGTATTTT. Translation gives CSARVSPLGDTQYF.